Presented here are 10 T cell receptor beta chains from one specimen sequenced in a study of spatial heterogeneity in lung cancer. Described time point: blood at routine non-recurrence follow-up after resection. TCRdb re-called the 5' RACE reads through MiXCR, storing one row per CDR3 protein. The data hold fewer than 150,000 distinct CDR3 sequences, with 10% to 12% observed a single time. Sequenced here: PBMCs, sampled at follow-up. Source of these receptors: a female donor with early-stage non-small cell lung cancer.

The CDR3 loop reads CASIPAGTVNTEAFF. The DNA of the CDR3 is TGTGCCAGCATCCCGGCGGGGACAGTGAACACTGAAGCTTTCTTT. The chain has TRBV5-5 and TRBJ1-1, with 7 bases that match TRBD1. The germline CDR1 and CDR2 sequences are SGHKS and YYEKEE (reference sequence). V trimming: 6 bases; J trimming: 0 bases; junction bases outside the gene matches: 8. The CDR3 is 15 amino acids.

There are a few counts of this clonotype. The CDR3 region is CASSIGTSGTLEQYF. The CDR3 DNA sequence: TGTGCCAGCAGTATTGGGACTAGCGGAACCCTCGAGCAGTACTTC. The V call is TRBV28, the J call TRBJ2-7, with 11 positions matching TRBD2. Germline trimming cut 5 bases from V and 6 bases from J; bases unmatched to any gene: 9. This CDR3 has 15 residues. Germline V gene sequence: CDR1 MDHEN, CDR2 SYDVKM.

The rearrangement joins TRBV11-2 to TRBJ2-7; 10 bases fit TRBD2. Trimming removed 1 base from V and 1 base from J; junction bases left unmatched: 4. Germline CDR1 SGHAT, CDR2 FQNNGV. There are 16 residues in the CDR3. The CDR3 DNA is TGTGCCAGCAGCTTAGCCCAACTAGCGGGATCCTACGAGCAGTACTTC. It is translated as CASSLAQLAGSYEQYF.

In its sample, this clonotype was seen many times. This chain links TRBV7-2 with TRBJ1-2, with D uncertain. CDR1 and CDR2 (germline): SGHTA, FQGNSA. V lost 0 bases and J lost 2, with 19 bases in between. The CDR3 is 18 residues long. This chain's CDR3 is CASSLAPYRRRGNYGYTF. In DNA, the CDR3 is TGTGCCAGCAGCTTAGCGCCCTATCGGCGCCGAGGGAACTATGGCTACACCTTC.

The table lists this clonotype with many counts. This chain connects TRBV18 to TRBJ2-5; 7 bases align to TRBD2. The germline V gene encodes CDR1 KGHSH and CDR2 LQKENI. The ends lost 6 bases at V and 3 bases at J; junction bases unmatched: 4. The CDR3 contains 13 residues. The CDR3 sequence: CASSLGLKETQYF. The CDR3 region has the DNA TGTGCCAGCTCTCTGGGACTAAAAGAGACCCAGTACTTC.

The chain recombines TRBV6-1 with TRBJ1-2; D perhaps matches TRBD1 (5 bases). The germline CDR1 and CDR2 sequences are MNHNS and SASEGT. The CDR3 has 14 residues. Trimming shortened V by 0 bases and J by 7 bases, and 12 bases separated the two germline ends. The CDR3 DNA reads as TGTGCCAGCAGTGAAGCGCTAAGGGGAAGTGGCTACACCTTC. Its translation is CASSEALRGSGYTF.

This clonotype was seen ten or more times. The chain recombines TRBV5-1 with TRBJ2-5; D is unresolved. Trimming cost V 4 bases and J 4 bases, with 14 bases left between them. Germline CDR1 SGHRS, CDR2 YFSETQ. CDR3 length equals 14 residues. The CDR3 bases are TGCGCCAGCAGCGTGACCGGCCCGCCAGAGACCCAGTACTTC. It codes for CASSVTGPPETQYF.

The V call is TRBV2, the J call TRBJ2-1, with TRBD1 matching over 11 bases. V trimming: 6 bases; J trimming: 5 bases; junction bases outside the gene matches: 6. CDR1 is SNHLY and CDR2 is FYNNEI in the germline V gene. There are 15 residues in the CDR3. CDR3 loop: CASRAGTGGDNEQFF. CDR3 DNA: TGTGCCAGCAGGGCCGGGACAGGGGGGGACAATGAGCAGTTCTTC.

In its sample, this clonotype was seen many times. CDR3 sequence: CASSEVDVSEQYV. The DNA of the CDR3 is TGTGCCAGCAGTGAAGTGGACGTAAGCGAGCAGTACGTC. V usage is TRBV2 and J usage is TRBJ2-7; no clear D gene. CDR1 SNHLY and CDR2 FYNNEI come from the germline V gene. The CDR3 length is 13 residues. Trimming took off 1 base at V and 6 bases at J, with 10 bases between the two ends.

This rearrangement joins TRBV28 to TRBJ2-2; 10 positions agree with TRBD1. V lost 4 bases and J lost 6; bases outside the gene matches: 8. This CDR3 contains 16 residues. The V gene's germline CDR1 is MDHEN and CDR2 SYDVKM. CDR3 DNA sequence: TGTGCCAGCAGTTCGACAGGGGGCGCAAAGGCCGGGGAGCTGTTTTTT. It encodes CASSSTGGAKAGELFF.